Shown below are 2 T cell receptor beta chains from a single sample sequenced in a study of shared clonotypes between healthy human individuals. Only in-frame clones appear in the TCRdb table, and some are missing; sequencing was by immunoSEQ multiplex PCR. The profile shows 450,000 to 500,000 clones, 70% to 80% of them singletons. What was sequenced was PBMCs. The receptors derive from a woman in her forties in good health. Some clones in this sample may be carry-over from other donors' samples.

The chain joins TRBV7-5 to TRBJ1-1. TRBV7-5 is an annotated pseudogene. The CDR3 extends over 14 amino acids. The CDR3 nucleotides read TGTGCCAGCAGCTTAGCGGGCAGCCACACTGAAGCTTTCTTT. Translated: CASSLAGSHTEAFF.

This clone was seen many times. The chain couples TRBV7-8 to TRBJ2-1, with 7 bases aligning to TRBD1. Germline V gives CDR1 SGHVS, CDR2 FQNEAQ. V shed 5 bases and J 9 bases; nucleotides not matched to a gene: 10. The CDR3 loop spans 14 amino acids. For the CDR3, the DNA is TGTGCCAGCAGCCCACTGTGGGACAGTCTTGAGCAGTTCTTC. Translated, it gives CASSPLWDSLEQFF.